This TCR beta chain was profiled in a study of beta chain features in type 1 diabetes. General study results and limits: Among all four CD4+ subsets, Type 1 diabetes patients had TCRB CDR3s that were moderately but significantly shorter. A PCR bias possibly favoring shorter templates would apply equally to patients and controls.

The table lists this clone with a few counts. Its antigen is not known. This same CDR3 is encoded by further DNA sequences in the sample. TCRB transcripts that were expressed got sequenced, as all of the isolated RNA had been reverse transcribed. Naive, central memory and regulatory T cell samples averaged about 3.5 million reads. Profiled with immunoSEQ multiplex PCR; TCRdb holds only in-frame clones, not every one. The table records 310,000 or so clones, 11% of them present only once. Every participating donor gave one draw, a heparinised blood sample averaging about 110 mL. Germline-derived CDR1 and CDR2 are SGDLS and YYNGEE. V dropped 0 bases and J dropped 2 bases, with 9 bases sitting between them. CDR3 length: 15 amino acids.

The clonotype comes from a woman in her thirties in good health. The source material was naive CD4+ T cells from blood. The genes are TRBV9 and TRBJ2-1; tentative D call: TRBD2 (6 bases). The CDR3 nucleotides are TGTGCCAGCAGCGTAGATAGCGGTGCCTACAATGAGCAGTTCTTC. Translating it yields CASSVDSGAYNEQFF.